The 15 T cell receptor beta chains in this list originate from one sample, sequenced in a study of cytomegalovirus exposure and HLA in healthy donors. PCR used 60 Vbeta primers and 13 Jbeta primers. Clones were read by immunoSEQ multiplex PCR, and TCRdb kept only the in-frame ones, dropping some. The sample shows some 67,000 clones, about 71% of them seen only once. The sequencing input was PBMCs. These receptors were collected from a man aged 55 to 69 in good health and CMV-seropositive.

V and J are TRBV11-2 and TRBJ1-2, with 7 bases lining up with TRBD1. This CDR3 contains 14 residues. Looked up from germline, CDR1 is SGHAT and CDR2 is FQNNGV. The J segment lost 4 bases and the V segment lost 5 bases, leaving 7 bases of the junction unmatched. CDR3 loop: CASSQRQGTYGYTF. The CDR3 DNA sequence: TGTGCCAGCAGCCAACGACAGGGTACCTATGGCTACACCTTC. Variable domain in full (rest from reference TRBV11-2 and TRBJ1-2): EAGVAQSPRYKIIEKRQSVAFWCNPISGHATLYWYQQILGQGPKLLIQFQNNGVVDDSQLPKDRFSAERLKGVDSTLKIQPAKLEDSAVYLCASSQRQGTYGYTFGSGTRLTVV.

The rearrangement joins TRBV13 to TRBJ2-1; 9 bases align to TRBD2. Trimming took 8 bases from V and 5 from J; bases not matched to a gene: 7. The CDR3 is 14 amino acids. Germline V gene data show CDR1 as PRHDT and CDR2 as FYEKMQ (reference sequence). The CDR3 nucleotides read TGTGCCAGCTGTAGGACTAGCGAGAACAATGAGCAGTTCTTC. Translating gives CASCRTSENNEQFF.

The V and J genes are TRBV4-1 and TRBJ2-7; 8 nucleotides align to TRBD1. Germline assignment: CDR1 MGHRA and CDR2 YSYEKL. The CDR3 has 14 residues. V dropped 0 bases and J dropped 11; count of bases not matched to a gene: 9. The CDR3 bases are TGCGCCAGCAGCCAAGAAGCCACCGGGACAGGCAAGTACTTC. It translates to CASSQEATGTGKYF.

The chain recombines TRBV2 with TRBJ1-5; TRBD1 agrees at 8 bases. This CDR3 spans 15 amino acids. J lost 2 bases, V lost 6 bases, and 6 bases had no gene match. Germline loops: CDR1 SNHLY, CDR2 FYNNEI. The DNA of the CDR3 is TGTGCCAGCAGGGTACAGGGGGTTGGCAATCAGCCCCAGCATTTT. Translation gives CASRVQGVGNQPQHF.

The CDR3 sequence: CASREIGADTQYF. The DNA of the CDR3 is TGTGCCAGTAGGGAGATAGGGGCAGATACGCAGTATTTT. The chain couples TRBV19 to TRBJ2-3, with D tentatively TRBD1 (5 bases). V dropped 6 bases and J dropped 4 bases, with 11 bases sitting between them. Germline loops: CDR1 LNHDA, CDR2 SQIVND (reference sequence). The length of the CDR3 is 13 residues. The entire variable domain, with the rest obtained from reference TRBV19 and TRBJ2-3, is as follows: DGGITQSPKYLFRKEGQNVTLSCEQNLNHDAMYWYRQDPGQGLRLIYYSQIVNDFQKGDIAEGYSVSREKKESFPLTVTSAQKNPTAFYLCASREIGADTQYFGPGTRLTVL.

This clone was picked up a small number of times. The genes are TRBV10-3 and TRBJ2-7; D gene unclear. The ends were cut back, 0 bases at V and 2 bases at J, with 14 bases in the middle. This CDR3 is built from 16 residues. Per germline, CDR1 ENHRY and CDR2 SYGVKD. The CDR3 loop is CAISESQDHDPYEQYF. CDR3 DNA sequence: TGTGCCATCAGTGAGTCGCAGGATCACGATCCCTACGAGCAGTACTTC.

The CDR3 region has the DNA TGTGCCAGCAGCCCCCACGGGACAGGGGGCGGTGAAGCTTTCTTT. It encodes CASSPHGTGGGEAFF. The rearrangement joins TRBV5-5 to TRBJ1-1, with 12 positions matching TRBD1. The CDR3 contains 15 residues. The J segment lost 7 bases and the V segment lost 4 bases, leaving 8 bases of the junction unmatched. From germline, CDR1 is SGHKS and CDR2 YYEKEE (reference sequence).

V and J are TRBV11-2 and TRBJ1-1; D unresolved. V shed 2 bases and J shed 1 base, with 8 bases lying between them. Germline V gene lookup returns CDR1 SGHAT and CDR2 FQNNGV. This CDR3 comprises 14 residues. CDR3 in DNA: TGTGCCAGCAGCTTAAGTCCAGAGAACACTGAAGCTTTCTTT. Encoded protein: CASSLSPENTEAFF. Full variable domain (remainder filled in from reference TRBV11-2 and TRBJ1-1): EAGVAQSPRYKIIEKRQSVAFWCNPISGHATLYWYQQILGQGPKLLIQFQNNGVVDDSQLPKDRFSAERLKGVDSTLKIQPAKLEDSAVYLCASSLSPENTEAFFGQGTRLTVV.

This clone appeared a single time. The J gene is TRBJ1-1, the V gene TRBV11-3; 7 bases are a match to TRBD1. Per germline, CDR1 SGHNT and CDR2 YENEEA. This CDR3 comprises 16 residues. Trimming removed 5 bases from V and 4 bases from J; junction bases left unmatched: 13. CDR3 in amino acids: CASSHMGFDRVTEAFF. The CDR3 region has the DNA TGTGCCAGCAGCCATATGGGCTTCGACAGGGTCACTGAAGCTTTCTTT.

The gene calls are TRBV11-2 and TRBJ2-1; the match to TRBD2 covers 9 bases. Germline CDR1 SGHAT, CDR2 FQNNGV. This CDR3 has 16 amino acids. The V segment lost 6 bases and the J segment 0 bases; nucleotides outside the gene matches: 6. This chain's CDR3 is CASRALAGGSYNEQFF. CDR3 sequence (DNA): TGTGCCAGCAGGGCACTAGCGGGTGGCTCCTACAATGAGCAGTTCTTC.

The chain links TRBV7-9 to TRBJ1-1; a weak D match, TRBD1 (6 bases). Trimming removed 1 base at V and 2 bases at J, with 14 bases between. The CDR3 has 16 amino acids. Germline lookup yields CDR1 SEHNR and CDR2 FQNEAQ (reference sequence). The CDR3 here is CASSLVGQGTNTEAFF. CDR3 coding DNA: TGTGCCAGCAGCTTAGTGGGGCAGGGGACAAACACTGAAGCTTTCTTT.

The rearrangement joins TRBV29-1 to TRBJ2-1; 8 nucleotides match TRBD1. Germline CDR1 reads SQVTM; CDR2 reads ANQGSEA. The CDR3 is 13 residues long. V gave up 4 bases and J gave up 6 bases; unmatched junction bases: 5. This CDR3 is CSVGTGWPNEQFF. CDR3 coding DNA: TGCAGCGTTGGGACAGGGTGGCCCAATGAGCAGTTCTTC.

Here the CDR3 DNA reads TGCGCCAGCAGCGGACAGGGGGCGAGCACTGAAGCTTTCTTT. Protein: CASSGQGASTEAFF. The gene calls are TRBV5-1 and TRBJ1-1; TRBD1 matches 11 bases. CDR1 SGHRS and CDR2 YFSETQ come from the germline V gene. Trimming cost V 4 bases and J 4 bases; bases outside gene matches: 3. The CDR3 covers 14 residues.

The CDR3 nucleotides are TGTGCCAGCTGCAGCCTGACAGCTAACACCGGGGAGCTGTTTTTT. It codes for CASCSLTANTGELFF. V is TRBV28 and J is TRBJ2-2, with D possibly matching TRBD1 (5 bases). Deletions cut 8 bases from V and 2 bases from J, with 15 bases between. The CDR3 runs to 15 residues. Per germline, CDR1 MDHEN and CDR2 SYDVKM.

The chain uses TRBV5-1 and TRBJ1-4, with 10 bases aligning to TRBD1. Trimming took 4 bases from V and 0 from J; bases not matched to a gene: 6. This CDR3 is 17 amino acids long. Per germline, CDR1 SGHRS and CDR2 YFSETQ. The CDR3 nucleotides are TGCGCCAGCAGCCGGACAGGGGGGATGGCAACTAATGAAAAACTGTTTTTT. Amino acid sequence: CASSRTGGMATNEKLFF.